These 17 T cell receptor beta chains were all obtained from the same sample, sequenced in a study of vaccination and CD4 T cells after COVID-19. Antigens of these TCRs are unknown. Treatment noted: approximately nine-day PBMC culture with coronavirus spike peptide pools or control peptides (ViraFEST assay). At the Johns Hopkins FTIC core, DNA taken from cultured CD4+ T cells was sequenced by way of the Oncomine TCR Beta short-read assay. TCRdb reprocessed the PCR reads via MiXCR and lists one record per CDR3 protein. This table has 15,000 to 20,000 distinct CDR3 sequences, 50% appearing once. The specimen was CD4+ T cells from blood, cultured in vitro. The receptor set was obtained from a human donor who had recovered from COVID-19.

This clonotype was recorded a few times. V usage is TRBV28 and J usage is TRBJ1-1; D unresolved. This CDR3 has 15 residues. The V gene's germline CDR1 is MDHEN and CDR2 SYDVKM. V was clipped by 6 bases and J by 2 bases, with 16 bases between them. The CDR3 protein is CASSRTSLGNTEAFF. CDR3 sequence (DNA): TGTGCCAGCAGCCGCACCAGCTTGGGAAACACTGAAGCTTTCTTT.

The rearrangement links TRBV7-9 to TRBJ2-6; TRBD1 matches 8 bases. Trimming took 10 bases from V and 2 from J; bases not matched to a gene: 7. Germline CDR1 SEHNR, CDR2 FQNEAQ (reference sequence). The length of the CDR3 is 15 residues. The CDR3 here is CATETGVAGANVLTF. In nucleotides, the CDR3 is TGTGCCACCGAGACAGGGGTGGCTGGGGCCAACGTCCTGACTTTC.

The genes are TRBV18 and TRBJ1-1, with 7 nucleotides matching TRBD1. Germline V CDR1 and CDR2: KGHSH, LQKENI. With 3 bases clipped from V and 8 bases from J, the junction kept 3 bases outside the gene matches. The length of the CDR3 is 12 residues. The CDR3 DNA follows: TGTGCCAGCTCACCCGGGACAGCCGAAGCTTTCTTT. Amino acids: CASSPGTAEAFF.

The chain combines TRBV6-5 with TRBJ1-5; D is unclear. CDR3 size: 16 residues. The V end was cut by 4 bases, the J end by 0 bases, with 13 bases between. CDR1 is MNHEY and CDR2 is SVGAGI in the germline V gene. CDR3 amino acids: CASSFRLGNSNQPQHF. CDR3 nucleotides: TGTGCCAGCAGTTTCCGACTTGGAAATAGCAATCAGCCCCAGCATTTT.

This chain links TRBV24-1 with TRBJ2-5; perhaps TRBD1 as D (6 bases). Germline CDR1 is KGHDR and CDR2 is SFDVKD. The CDR3 contains 15 residues. Trimming pared 2 bases from V and 0 bases from J, leaving 9 bases between. The CDR3 sequence: CATSDSGQNQETQYF. The CDR3 DNA sequence: TGTGCCACCAGTGATTCAGGACAGAACCAAGAGACCCAGTACTTC.

This chain connects TRBV30 to TRBJ2-2; TRBD1 might be the D (5 bases). Per the germline V gene, CDR1 is GTSNPN and CDR2 is SVGIG (reference sequence). This CDR3 comprises 14 residues. The ends were cut back, 1 base at V and 1 base at J, with 7 bases in the middle. CDR3 sequence (DNA): TGTGCCTGGAGTGGCCAGGGGAACACCGGGGAGCTGTTTTTT. Protein: CAWSGQGNTGELFF.

As regards this clonotype: One end of the junction varies from germline; a read error may be responsible. This chain uses TRBV7-7 with TRBJ2-1, with a weak D call TRBD2 (6 bases). Germline V lookup: CDR1 SSHAT, CDR2 FNYEAQ (reference sequence). The CDR3 contains 13 residues. CDR3 DNA sequence: TGTGCTAGCAGCCCGGGAGTGGACAATGAGCAGTTCTTC. Its translation is CASSPGVDNEQFF.

The chain recombines TRBV25-1 with TRBJ2-5; D gene unclear. From germline, CDR1 is MGHDK and CDR2 SYGVNS. CDR3 size: 14 residues. Trimming cost V 0 bases and J 5 bases, with 10 bases left between them. The chain's CDR3 is CASSEYAGRETQYF. CDR3 nucleotide sequence: TGTGCCAGCAGTGAATATGCTGGAAGGGAGACCCAGTACTTC.

The genes are TRBV5-4 and TRBJ1-6; D remains ambiguous. This CDR3 has 15 amino acids. CDR1 SGHNT and CDR2 YYREEE come from the germline V gene (reference sequence). Trimming took 0 bases from V and 6 from J, leaving 10 bases between them. CDR3 sequence reads: CASSLGGRSNSPLHF. The CDR3, as DNA: TGTGCCAGCAGCTTGGGTGGCAGGTCTAATTCACCCCTCCACTTT.

The gene calls are TRBV6-1 and TRBJ1-2; the D gene is possibly TRBD1 (5 bases). Germline V gene data show CDR1 as MNHNS and CDR2 as SASEGT. V lost 7 bases to trimming and J lost 3 bases, with 12 bases between them. The CDR3 runs 13 residues. CDR3 region: CASTGDGDYGYTF. For the CDR3, the DNA is TGTGCCAGCACCGGGGACGGGGACTATGGCTACACCTTC.

This clonotype was counted a single time. The chain uses TRBV7-9 and TRBJ2-7; the match to TRBD1 covers 7 bases. This CDR3 spans 15 amino acids. V gave up 5 bases and J gave up 3 bases; unmatched junction bases: 10. Germline CDR1 is SEHNR and CDR2 is FQNEAQ (reference sequence). The CDR3 sequence: CASSHERDSNYEQYF. In nucleotides, the CDR3 is TGTGCCAGCAGCCACGAACGGGACAGTAACTACGAGCAGTACTTC.

The table lists this clonotype with a few counts. The rearrangement joins TRBV27 to TRBJ2-3, with D possibly being TRBD1 (5 bases). The CDR3 has 13 residues. Trimming shortened V by 9 bases and J by 4 bases, and 14 bases separated the two germline ends. CDR1 and CDR2 (germline): MNHEY, SMNVEV (reference sequence). DNA of the CDR3: TGTGCCAGTTCAAAACAGGTCCCAGATACGCAGTATTTT. Its protein product is CASSKQVPDTQYF.

The chain combines TRBV30 with TRBJ2-7; weak D call: TRBD2 (5 bases). This CDR3 spans 13 amino acids. V lost 1 base and J lost 7, with 14 bases in between. Germline CDR1 is GTSNPN and CDR2 is SVGIG (reference sequence). CDR3 loop: CAWSGGDDLEQYF. The CDR3 bases are TGTGCCTGGAGTGGGGGAGACGACCTGGAGCAGTACTTC.

The gene calls are TRBV28 and TRBJ1-5; 7 bases agree with TRBD1. The CDR3 covers 15 residues. V trimming: 6 bases; J trimming: 4 bases; junction bases outside the gene matches: 9. CDR1 MDHEN and CDR2 SYDVKM come from the germline V gene. The CDR3 DNA reads as TGTGCCAGCAGCCTCGGGACAGCGGAAAATCAGCCCCAGCATTTT. Protein sequence: CASSLGTAENQPQHF.

J is TRBJ1-2 and V is TRBV19; TRBD1 is a possible D gene (5 bases). The CDR3 has 13 amino acids. Trimming removed 3 bases at V and 5 bases at J, with 10 bases between. CDR1 LNHDA and CDR2 SQIVND come from the germline V gene (reference sequence). The CDR3 loop reads CASSMGQWYGYTF. The CDR3, as DNA: TGTGCCAGTAGTATGGGGCAGTGGTATGGCTACACCTTC.

This clonotype occurred a few times. Its ends do not fully match the called genes, so a read error is possible. The V call is TRBV5-8, the J call TRBJ1-5; D not resolved. Germline CDR1 reads SGHTS; CDR2 reads YDEGEE. The CDR3 totals 17 residues. The CDR3 protein is CASNLGIDGGSNQPQHF. CDR3 coding DNA: TGTGCCAGCAACTTGGGGATAGATGGCGGAAGCAATCAGCCCCAGCATTTT.

This clonotype has only a few counts. The chain couples TRBV2 to TRBJ1-1; D possibly corresponds to TRBD1 (6 bases). Germline V gene sequence: CDR1 SNHLY, CDR2 FYNNEI. Trimming removed 8 bases at V and 5 bases at J, with 12 bases between. The CDR3 covers 12 residues. Here the CDR3 reads CASGRGATEAFF. The CDR3 DNA reads as TGTGCCAGCGGGCGGGGGGCGACTGAAGCTTTCTTT.